Each of the 12 T cell receptor beta chains below was sequenced from the same sample in a study of cytomegalovirus exposure and HLA in healthy donors. The primer mix had 60 Vbeta and 13 Jbeta primers. TCRdb's copy holds only in-frame clones and misses some; the assay was immunoSEQ multiplex PCR. The top ten hold over 1.5% of the sample, which has about 120,000 clones, roughly four fifths seen once. The specimen sequenced was PBMCs. These receptors were obtained from a woman between 18 and 29 years old in good health and CMV-seronegative.

Comments on this clone: At one end, the junction sequence differs from germline, possibly due to a read error. Other DNA sequences in this sample translate to the same CDR3. This chain links TRBV6-1 with TRBJ1-6; TRBD1 matches 7 bases. The germline V gene encodes CDR1 MNHNS and CDR2 SASEGT. This CDR3 comprises 18 residues. The CDR3 is CASSEAWGRGINNSPLHF. Written as DNA, the CDR3 is TGTGCCAGCAGTGAAGCATGGGGCAGGGGGATTAATAATTCCCCCCTCCACTTT.

The chain links TRBV28 to TRBJ2-3; 9 bases map to TRBD1. CDR1 MDHEN and CDR2 SYDVKM come from the germline V gene. Trimming at V came to 6 bases and at J to 1 base, leaving 5 bases not matched to a gene. CDR3 size: 15 residues. In DNA form, the CDR3 reads TGTGCCAGCAGCACACAGGGGGCCGGCACAGATACGCAGTATTTT. Translated, it gives CASSTQGAGTDTQYF.

The chain recombines TRBV25-1 with TRBJ2-5; 9 nucleotides agree with TRBD2. The germline CDR1 and CDR2 sequences are MGHDK and SYGVNS. The V and J ends lost 1 base and 5 bases, in that order; junction bases with no gene match: 5. CDR3 length: 15 amino acids. The CDR3 region has the DNA TGTGCCAGCAGTGAATGGCGGGGGGGCGGTGAGACCCAGTACTTC. This encodes CASSEWRGGGETQYF.

The chain recombines TRBV6-5 with TRBJ2-2; possible D gene TRBD1, 6 bases. The germline V gene encodes CDR1 MNHEY and CDR2 SVGAGI. Trimming took 6 bases from V and 5 from J, leaving 7 bases between them. This CDR3 comprises 12 residues. The CDR3 DNA reads TGTGCCAGCAGAACAGGGACCGGGGAGCTGTTTTTT. It encodes CASRTGTGELFF.

Note on this clone: Relative to the germline gene, one junction end is altered; a read error may explain this. The chain combines TRBV6-1 with TRBJ2-1; possible D gene TRBD1, 6 bases. Germline CDR1 reads MNHNS; CDR2 reads SASEGT. This CDR3 is built from 12 residues. For the CDR3, the DNA is TGCTCCACAGGGAGCTCCTACAATGAGCAGTTCTTC. Residues: CSTGSSYNEQFF.

This clone was detected only a few times. The chain has TRBV7-8 and TRBJ1-1, with no clear D. The CDR3 extends over 16 amino acids. Germline V gene lookup returns CDR1 SGHVS and CDR2 FQNEAQ. V lost 4 bases, J lost 0 bases, and 15 bases lay in between. CDR3 region: CASSSRSASVNTEAFF. DNA of the CDR3: TGTGCCAGCAGCTCTCGATCGGCAAGCGTGAACACTGAAGCTTTCTTT.

This clone has a handful of counts. V gene TRBV15 combines with J gene TRBJ2-2; 12 positions agree with TRBD2. Germline CDR1 is LNHNV and CDR2 is YYDKDF (reference sequence). The CDR3 covers 18 residues. Unmatched junction bases numbered 7, after V lost 3 bases and J lost 2 bases. CDR3 in DNA: TGTGCCACCAGCAGGTCACTAGCGGGGGGACTTAACACCGGGGAGCTGTTTTTT. It encodes CATSRSLAGGLNTGELFF.

This clone was seen a few times. The CDR3 carries no conserved terminal phenylalanine or tryptophan, so it likely arises from a read error. The DNA is omitted, as the CDR3 cannot be located on it reliably, and the CDR3 follows TCRdb's listing. The chain has TRBV30 and TRBJ1-1. CDR1 and CDR2 (germline): GTSNPN, SVGIG (reference sequence). The CDR3 contains 13 residues when both ends are counted. The CDR3: CAWRDQPWSEALV.

The genes are TRBV7-2 and TRBJ2-7; 10 positions match TRBD1. With V trimmed by 5 bases and J by 7 bases, 8 bases remained unmatched. The germline CDR1 and CDR2 sequences are SGHTA and FQGNSA. The CDR3 is 14 amino acids. This CDR3 reads CASSRDRGPNEQYF. CDR3 nucleotides: TGTGCCAGCAGCCGTGACAGGGGGCCTAATGAGCAGTACTTC.

The V and J genes are TRBV5-6 and TRBJ1-3; D call uncertain. CDR3 length: 15 amino acids. Germline-derived CDR1 and CDR2 are SGHDT and YYEEEE. Deletions cut 0 bases from V and 0 bases from J, with 7 bases between. In nucleotides, the CDR3 is TGTGCCAGCAGCTTGGGTGGGCTCTCTGGAAACACCATATATTTT. Translated, it gives CASSLGGLSGNTIYF.

The chain uses TRBV4-2 and TRBJ2-1; 8 bases fit TRBD1. Germline trimming cut 4 bases from V and 4 bases from J; bases unmatched to any gene: 6. Germline CDR1 and CDR2: LGHNA and YNFKEQ. The CDR3 covers 15 residues. CDR3 in DNA: TGTGCCAGCAGCCCCAAACAGGGGGATTACAATGAGCAGTTCTTC. Its translation: CASSPKQGDYNEQFF.

The chain combines TRBV7-2 with TRBJ2-3; 9 nucleotides agree with TRBD2. The CDR3 is made up of 16 amino acids. Trimming cost V 4 bases and J 0 bases; bases outside gene matches: 5. The V gene's germline CDR1 is SGHTA and CDR2 FQGNSA. Here the CDR3 DNA reads TGTGCCAGCAGCTCGGGAGCGGGGGGAAGCACAGATACGCAGTATTTT. This translates into CASSSGAGGSTDTQYF.